This TCR beta chain was captured by sequencing in a study of Ad26.COV2.S vaccination and SARS-CoV-2 variants. Study information: Among those in the COV1001 Ad26.COV2.S trial arm was the donor. Overall study results and limits: Similar non-spike TCR breadth was observed in recipients of vaccine and of placebo.

Treatment denoted: some 20 received Ad26.COV2.S at low or high dose, single or two shots; about 5 received placebo; per-sample allocation not given. Sampling took place 63 days after the first vaccine or placebo injection. This table comes from immunoSEQ multiplex PCR, and its TCRdb copy is limited to in-frame clones, with some not included. The sample has 500,000 or so clones; roughly nine tenths are singletons. This clone was seen just once. Its specificity is not known. There are 16 residues in the CDR3. V dropped 8 bases and J dropped 10 bases, with 28 bases sitting between them. CDR1 is SNHLY and CDR2 is FYNNEI in the germline V gene.

The chain combines TRBV2 with TRBJ2-3; either TRBD1 or TRBD2 may supply D (6 bases each). This specimen was peripheral blood, taken in a trial of Ad26.COV2.S vaccine versus placebo. This TCR derives from a person aged 18-65 years who received the Ad26.COV2.S COVID-19 vaccine or a placebo. CDR3 nucleotide sequence: TGTGCCAGCGCGTTAAGACGCGAGGGGGGAGATCGGGCGCAGTATTTT. Its protein is CASALRREGGDRAQYF.